The 21 T cell receptor beta chains below were found in one sample sequenced in a study of T-cell reconstitution after alpha-beta-depleted transplantation in children (dated by TCRdb to about 2016). Receptors were amplified or captured by PCR. The sequencer listed for this sample is Illumina HiSeq 2500. To normalize quantification of the TCRbeta repertoire, the TCR libraries were built with molecular barcoding that relied on unique molecular identifiers. TCRdb took the public reads, trimmed them with fastp at Q25, ran MiXCR for clone calling and kept in-frame beta chains. Each entry merges the rows of one CDR3 protein and shows their most common DNA and genes. The table for this sample lists about 270,000 distinct CDR3 sequences; about 10% of them were counted only once. The ten largest account for about 9.4% of the sample. The sequenced sample was PBMCs from the stem cell graft donor, obtained from the stem cell graft. The receptors were sampled from a human donor who donated a stem cell graft to a child with SCID.

On this clonotype: A read error may be the cause here, since a much bigger clone is one base away. The V gene is TRBV3-1, the J gene TRBJ2-1; TRBD1 or TRBD2 may be the D gene (5 bases each). The CDR3 is 18 amino acids. Per the germline V gene, CDR1 is LGHDT and CDR2 is YNNKEL (reference sequence). As DNA, the CDR3 is TGTGCCAGCTGCCAAGAAGGTCTCGATACAGGACTGTACAATGAGCAGTTCTTC. Translating gives CASCQEGLDTGLYNEQFF.

The sample holds a few counts of this clonotype. The rearrangement links TRBV20-1 to TRBJ2-1; TRBD2 is a possible D gene (7 bases). Germline V gene data show CDR1 as DFQATT and CDR2 as SNEGSKA (reference sequence). The CDR3 has 15 residues. Deletions cut 3 bases from V and 1 base from J, with 13 bases between. DNA for the CDR3: TGCAGTGCTAGGGGGGGGCTAGGGTCCTACAATGAGCAGTTCTTC. Translation gives CSARGGLGSYNEQFF.

Only a few counts were recorded for this clonotype. The gene calls are TRBV10-3 and TRBJ2-7; the D is unclear. CDR3 length: 13 amino acids. The V end was cut by 2 bases, the J end by 5 bases, with 10 bases between. The germline CDR1 and CDR2 sequences are ENHRY and SYGVKD. The CDR3 spells CAISEVVDHEQYF. CDR3 bases: TGTGCCATCAGTGAGGTAGTGGACCACGAGCAGTACTTC.

The chain has TRBV29-1 and TRBJ1-5, with D possibly matching TRBD1 (6 bases). The CDR3 consists of 13 residues. The V gene's germline CDR1 is SQVTM and CDR2 ANQGSEA. The V gene lost 4 bases and the J gene lost 4 bases, with 11 bases spanning the gap. CDR3 in amino acids: CSVVGGANQPQHF. CDR3 nucleotide sequence: TGCAGCGTTGTAGGGGGGGCTAATCAGCCCCAGCATTTT.

V usage is TRBV12-3 or TRBV12-4 and J usage is TRBJ2-7; D possibly matches TRBD1 or TRBD2 (7 bases each). The CDR3 consists of 15 residues. Trimming took off 3 bases at V and 2 bases at J, with 14 bases between the two ends. The CDR3 sequence: CASSLRQGGPYEQYF. The CDR3 DNA follows: TGTGCCAGCAGTTTGAGGCAGGGGGGGCCCTACGAGCAGTACTTC.

The table lists this clonotype with a few counts. The rearrangement uses TRBV5-1 and TRBJ1-2, with TRBD1 matching 8 bases. J lost 1 base, V lost 4 bases, and 9 bases had no gene match. From germline, CDR1 is SGHRS and CDR2 YFSETQ. The CDR3 covers 16 residues. The CDR3 sequence is CASSPLSRGLNYGYTF. In DNA form, the CDR3 reads TGCGCCAGCAGCCCCTTGAGCAGGGGGCTTAACTATGGCTACACCTTC. The whole variable domain, filled in from reference TRBV5-1 and TRBJ1-2, reads KAGVTQTPRYLIKTRGQQVTLSCSPISGHRSVSWYQQTPGQGLQFLFEYFSETQRNKGNFPGRFSGRQFSNSRSEMNVSTLELGDSALYLCASSPLSRGLNYGYTFGSGTRLTVV.

The V and J genes are TRBV6-5 and TRBJ1-1; a possible D gene is TRBD1 (6 bases). The V end lost 6 bases, the J end lost 5 bases, and 13 bases lay between the germline ends. The CDR3 is made up of 13 amino acids. Germline loops: CDR1 MNHEY, CDR2 SVGAGI. The CDR3 region has the DNA TGTGCCAGCAGATACCCCCAGGGGACTGAAGCTTTCTTT. Translating gives CASRYPQGTEAFF.

This clonotype was picked up a small number of times. CDR3 residues: CASSFAAEETQYF. CDR3 coding DNA: TGTGCCAGCAGTTTCGCGGCTGAAGAGACCCAGTACTTC. The chain has TRBV27 and TRBJ2-5, with unresolved D. The V and J ends lost 3 bases and 3 bases respectively, with 8 bases between them. From germline, CDR1 is MNHEY and CDR2 SMNVEV (reference sequence). This CDR3 comprises 13 residues.

This clonotype was recorded a few times. The chain recombines TRBV12-3 or TRBV12-4 with TRBJ1-2; TRBD1 matches 11 bases. This CDR3 contains 15 residues. J lost 5 bases, V lost 6 bases, and 8 bases had no gene match. The CDR3 region has the DNA TGTGCCAGCAGATGGACAGGGGGCGGTCGGTATGGCTACACCTTC. This codes for CASRWTGGGRYGYTF.

This clonotype was seen repeatedly, ten times or more. This rearrangement joins TRBV6-2 or TRBV6-3 to TRBJ2-7; TRBD2 aligns across 16 bases. The trim removed 5 bases at V and 3 bases at J, leaving 4 bases unmatched. CDR1 and CDR2 (germline): MNHEY, SVGEGT. CDR3 size: 16 residues. CDR3 residues: CASSGTSGGALYEQYF. CDR3 in DNA: TGTGCCAGCAGTGGGACTAGCGGGGGGGCCCTCTACGAGCAGTACTTC.

This clonotype was counted a few times. This chain links TRBV5-1 with TRBJ2-1; the D is unclear. V shed 1 base and J shed 0 bases, with 8 bases lying between them. This CDR3 spans 15 amino acids. Germline assignment: CDR1 SGHRS and CDR2 YFSETQ. The CDR3 nucleotides read TGCGCCAGCAGCTTGTTCCGCTACTCCTACAATGAGCAGTTCTTC. Its translation is CASSLFRYSYNEQFF.

This clonotype was seen only a few times. J is TRBJ2-7 and V is TRBV29-1; 7 positions agree with TRBD2. The CDR3 contains 13 residues. V shed 1 base and J 3 bases; nucleotides not matched to a gene: 3. The germline gives CDR1 SQVTM, CDR2 ANQGSEA. Here the CDR3 reads CSVEVTGGYEQYF. CDR3 in DNA: TGCAGCGTTGAAGTCACGGGGGGCTACGAGCAGTACTTC.

This clonotype was recorded a few times. This chain uses TRBV10-3 with TRBJ1-5, with 7 bases fitting TRBD1. V shed 8 bases, J shed 0 bases, and the junction held 7 bases outside the gene matches. The CDR3 is 15 residues long. Germline V lookup: CDR1 ENHRY, CDR2 SYGVKD. The CDR3 sequence: CAIGPTGYSNQPQHF. Written as DNA, the CDR3 is TGTGCCATCGGCCCGACAGGGTATAGCAATCAGCCCCAGCATTTT.

V is TRBV6-5 and J is TRBJ2-7, with 9 bases fitting TRBD2. Germline V gene sequence: CDR1 MNHEY, CDR2 SVGAGI. Trimming removed 2 bases from V and 2 bases from J; junction bases left unmatched: 4. The CDR3 spans 15 residues. The CDR3 here is CASSYSQRGAYEQYF. CDR3 nucleotides: TGTGCCAGCAGTTACAGCCAGCGGGGGGCCTACGAGCAGTACTTC.

This clonotype has ten or more counts. The rearrangement links TRBV7-9 to TRBJ1-6, with D uncertain. The V gene lost 0 bases and the J gene lost 7 bases, with 7 bases spanning the gap. The germline V gene encodes CDR1 SEHNR and CDR2 FQNEAQ (reference sequence). This CDR3 region has 14 residues. As DNA, the CDR3 is TGTGCCAGCAGCTTAGCGGGGTTCAATTCACCCCTCCACTTT. Translating gives CASSLAGFNSPLHF.

The chain couples TRBV6-1 to TRBJ1-5; the D gene is possibly TRBD1 (5 bases). Trimming stripped 6 bases from V and 0 bases from J, with 18 bases between. The CDR3 has 17 amino acids. CDR1 and CDR2 from the germline V gene are MNHNS and SASEGT. The CDR3 here is CASSVQALRASNQPQHF. The CDR3 coding sequence is TGTGCCAGCAGCGTACAGGCGCTGAGAGCTAGCAATCAGCCCCAGCATTTT.

The chain has TRBV29-1 and TRBJ1-1; 7 bases align to TRBD1. Losses at the gene ends were 8 bases for V and 1 base for J; bases not matched to a gene: 10. Germline V gene data show CDR1 as SQVTM and CDR2 as ANQGSEA. The CDR3 has 14 residues. In nucleotides, the CDR3 is TGCAGCTCCGCCCGGACAGGAGAGAACACTGAAGCTTTCTTT. Its translation: CSSARTGENTEAFF. Full variable domain (missing parts from reference TRBV29-1 and TRBJ1-1): SAVISQKPSRDICQRGTSLTIQCQVDSQVTMMFWYRQQPGQSLTLIATANQGSEATYESGFVIDKFPISRPNLTFSTLTVSNMSPEDSSIYLCSSARTGENTEAFFGQGTRLTVV.

The rearrangement links TRBV20-1 to TRBJ1-1; D is uncertain. V was shortened by 2 bases and J by 5 bases, with 9 bases between the two germline ends. The length of the CDR3 is 12 residues. Germline CDR1 and CDR2: DFQATT and SNEGSKA (reference sequence). In DNA form, the CDR3 reads TGCAGTGCTAGAAAGGGTAGGACTGAAGCTTTCTTT. This encodes CSARKGRTEAFF.

This clonotype was detected ten times or more. V and J are TRBV10-3 and TRBJ2-7, with a tentative D call TRBD1 (7 bases). The CDR3 has 15 residues. From germline, CDR1 is ENHRY and CDR2 SYGVKD. Trimming took 2 bases from V and 0 from J, leaving 11 bases between them. The CDR3 DNA is TGTGCCATCAGTGAGGCGGGACAGAGCTCCTACGAGCAGTACTTC. Its protein is CAISEAGQSSYEQYF.

This clonotype has ten or more counts. The rearrangement links TRBV5-1 to TRBJ1-1; D might be TRBD1 (6 bases). Germline V gene data show CDR1 as SGHRS and CDR2 as YFSETQ. The CDR3 has 14 residues. Trimming left V 1 base short and J 4 bases short, with 11 bases between. The CDR3 reads CASSLHGGGTEAFF. In DNA form, the CDR3 reads TGCGCCAGCAGCTTGCATGGGGGCGGCACTGAAGCTTTCTTT. The full variable domain, its missing parts supplied by reference TRBV5-1 and TRBJ1-1, is KAGVTQTPRYLIKTRGQQVTLSCSPISGHRSVSWYQQTPGQGLQFLFEYFSETQRNKGNFPGRFSGRQFSNSRSEMNVSTLELGDSALYLCASSLHGGGTEAFFGQGTRLTVV.

This clonotype came up a few times. The V gene is TRBV9, the J gene TRBJ2-1; D assignment may be TRBD1 or TRBD2 (6 bases each). Germline-derived CDR1 and CDR2 are SGDLS and YYNGEE. This CDR3 has 15 amino acids. V was cut by 4 bases and J by 4 bases, with 15 bases left in between. The CDR3 is CASSTYEGGYNEQFF. CDR3 coding DNA: TGTGCCAGCAGCACATATGAGGGGGGATACAATGAGCAGTTCTTC.